A selection of T cell receptor beta chains follows, all from one sample in a study of spatial heterogeneity in lung cancer. TCRdb reprocessed the 5' RACE reads via MiXCR and lists one record per CDR3 protein. Of about 95,000 distinct CDR3 sequences detected, roughly 9.5% appear once; the ten largest clones hold 6.5% to 8.5%. Sample: PBMCs, taken at surgery. Receptors were obtained from a male donor with early-stage non-small cell lung cancer. CDR3s include the opening cysteine and the closing phenylalanine or tryptophan. A D gene is named only where the DNA matches it firmly. Clone size is not always given. Where it is, it says once, few, many or a class for expanded clones.

J gene	clone size	V gene	D gene	CDR3 DNA	CDR3 protein
TRBJ1-5	medium-sized	TRBV2	.	TGTGCCAGCAGTGAACGCCTAAATCAGCCCCAGCATTTT	CASSERLNQPQHF
TRBJ1-1	few	TRBV7-2	.	TGTGCCAGCAGCTTAAGGTTCGGGATCACTGAAGCTTTCTTT	CASSLRFGITEAFF
TRBJ2-7	many	TRBV27	.	TGTGCCAGCAGTTTTAACCCGAGCCGGGAGCAGTACTTC	CASSFNPSREQYF
TRBJ2-5	many	TRBV6-6	TRBD1	TGTGCCAGCAGTTTAAGCGGAGACAGGGGGCAAGAGACCCAGTACTTC	CASSLSGDRGQETQYF
TRBJ2-1	many	TRBV6-2/TRBV6-3	TRBD2	TGTGCCAGCAGTTACCAACTAGCGGGGGAGCAGTTCTTC	CASSYQLAGEQFF
TRBJ2-7	many	TRBV29-1	.	TGCAGCGTTGTAGCCCCAGGGGTGCAGTACTTC	CSVVAPGVQYF
TRBJ1-5	few	TRBV18	.	TGTGCCAGCTCACCTACGACAGACCGCAATCAGCCCCAGCATTTT	CASSPTTDRNQPQHF
TRBJ2-1	many	TRBV2	.	TGTGCCAGCACTGGGCAGCCCTCCTACAATGAGCAGTTCTTC	CASTGQPSYNEQFF
TRBJ2-2	few	TRBV5-1	.	TGCGCCAGCAGCTTGGGTACCACCGGGGAGCTGTTTTTT	CASSLGTTGELFF
TRBJ1-5	few	TRBV29-1	.	TGCAGCGTTGTCACAGTGGGCAATCAGCCCCAGCATTTT	CSVVTVGNQPQHF
TRBJ2-7	many	TRBV20-1	TRBD2	TGCAGTGCTAGCGGAACGGGACTAGCGGGGGCCATCTACGAGCAGTACTTC	CSASGTGLAGAIYEQYF
TRBJ2-3	many	TRBV11-2	.	TGTGCCAGCAGTCTCACGGGGGGACACGCTAGCACAGATACGCAGTATTTT	CASSLTGGHASTDTQYF
TRBJ2-3	many	TRBV18	.	TGTGCCAGCTCACCATTAGACACAGATACGCAGTATTTT	CASSPLDTDTQYF
TRBJ2-1	few	TRBV24-1	.	TGTGCCACCAGTGATTCATCCGGGACAAGAAGCTACAATGAGCAGTTCTTC	CATSDSSGTRSYNEQFF
TRBJ2-7	.	TRBV5-5	.	TGTGCCAGCAGCTTGACAGGATACTACGAGCAGTACTTC	CASSLTGYYEQYF
TRBJ2-1	few	TRBV29-1	.	TGCAGCGTTGAGACAGGAACTAACTACAATGAGCAGTTCTTC	CSVETGTNYNEQFF
TRBJ2-2	many	TRBV6-6	.	TGTGCCAGCAGTTACACCCGGGACACCGGGGAGCTGTTTTTT	CASSYTRDTGELFF
TRBJ1-1	many	TRBV5-4	.	TGTGCCAGCAGCTGGGGGGCGGCTGAAGCTTTCTTT	CASSWGAAEAFF
TRBJ2-1	many	TRBV5-1	.	TGCGCCAGCAGCTTAAGGCGGGACAATGAGCAGTTCTTC	CASSLRRDNEQFF
TRBJ2-5	many	TRBV2	TRBD2	TGTGCCAGCAGGGCGACTAGCGGGAGGTTAGAGACCCAGTACTTC	CASRATSGRLETQYF
TRBJ2-5	.	TRBV27	TRBD2	TGTGCCAGCAGTTTACGGTCGGGGGGTTGGGTAGAGACCCAGTACTTC	CASSLRSGGWVETQYF
TRBJ1-1	many	TRBV12-3/TRBV12-4	TRBD1	TGTGCCAGCAGTTCGACAGGGGCGCTGACTGAAGCTTTCTTT	CASSSTGALTEAFF
TRBJ2-3	few	TRBV30	TRBD2	TGTGCCTGGGGATTTTGGACTAGCGGGGGGCCAGATACGCAGTATTTT	CAWGFWTSGGPDTQYF
TRBJ1-4	few	TRBV24-1	.	TGTGCCACCACCAAGATGGGCCTGAAGAGGAATGAAAAACTGTTTTTT	CATTKMGLKRNEKLFF
TRBJ1-2	many	TRBV12-3/TRBV12-4	.	TGTGCCAGCAGTTTGCTCTCTCAGGGGCAGGCTGGCTACACCTTC	CASSLLSQGQAGYTF
TRBJ2-4	few	TRBV7-2	.	TGTGCCAGCAGCTCCGGAGGGTCCCAAAACATTCAGTACTTC	CASSSGGSQNIQYF
TRBJ1-2	many	TRBV6-5	.	TGTGCCAGCAGGCTTCCCGGGACAAGTGATGGCTACACCTTC	CASRLPGTSDGYTF
TRBJ2-5	few	TRBV5-1	TRBD1	TGCGCCAGCAGCTTGGCGGGACAGAAAGAGACCCAGTACTTC	CASSLAGQKETQYF
TRBJ2-3	few	TRBV24-1	.	TGTGCCACCAGTGATCAAGGCGACACGCAGTATTTT	CATSDQGDTQYF
TRBJ2-5	.	TRBV10-3	.	TGTGCCATCAGTGAGGGGGGCCCGGAGACCCAGTACTTC	CAISEGGPETQYF
TRBJ2-5	few	TRBV7-6	.	TGTGCCAGCAGCTACCGGGGCGGGGAGACCCAGTACTTC	CASSYRGGETQYF
TRBJ1-1	many	TRBV5-1	.	TGCGCCAGCAGCTTTCGATCTGGAAACACTGAAGCTTTCTTT	CASSFRSGNTEAFF
TRBJ2-7	.	TRBV2	.	TGTGCCAGCAGGAGGGTCTCGACAGGATTCTACGAGCAGTACTTC	CASRRVSTGFYEQYF
TRBJ2-3	many	TRBV24-1	.	TGTGCCACCAGTGACCGGGACGGCGGAGGTCAGTATTTT	CATSDRDGGGQYF
TRBJ1-6	.	TRBV28	.	TGTGCCAGCAGTTCTGGGGAATATAATTCACCCCTCCACTTT	CASSSGEYNSPLHF
TRBJ2-7	.	TRBV4-3	.	TGCGCCAGCAGCCAAGAAGGCGCGGGAGAGCAGTACTTC	CASSQEGAGEQYF
TRBJ2-3	many	TRBV29-1	.	TGCAGCGTTGAAGTTCAGCGGCACACAGATACGCAGTATTTT	CSVEVQRHTDTQYF
TRBJ2-1	.	TRBV3-1	.	TGTGCCAGCAGCCCCGAAATTGCCACAAGTTGGGAGCAGTTCTTC	CASSPEIATSWEQFF
TRBJ1-6	.	TRBV10-3	.	TGTGCCATCAGTGATGCTTATAATTCACCCCTCCACTTT	CAISDAYNSPLHF
TRBJ2-1	few	TRBV11-2	TRBD2	TGTGCCAGCAGCTCCACTAGCGGGGGTTACAATGAGCAGTTCTTC	CASSSTSGGYNEQFF
TRBJ1-2	many	TRBV29-1	.	TGCAGCGTTGAAGGGGGGGACTATGGCTACACCTTC	CSVEGGDYGYTF
TRBJ2-7	many	TRBV28	.	TGTGCCAGCAGTTTATTCTCCTACGAGCAGTACTTC	CASSLFSYEQYF
TRBJ2-2	few	TRBV5-1	.	TGCGCCAGCAGCTTAACAGGGATGATGTGGCTGTTTTTT	CASSLTGMMWLFF
TRBJ2-1	few	TRBV10-2	TRBD2	TGCGCCAGCAGTGATAAAGGGACTAGCGGATACAATGAGCAGTTCTTC	CASSDKGTSGYNEQFF
TRBJ2-3	.	TRBV7-2	.	TGTGCCAGCAGCAGGCAGGCAGGCCCCACAGATACGCAGTATTTT	CASSRQAGPTDTQYF
TRBJ1-2	many	TRBV9	.	TGTGCCAGCAGCCCTCACGACTTAAACTATGGCTACACCTTC	CASSPHDLNYGYTF
TRBJ2-1	many	TRBV29-1	TRBD1	TGCAGCGTTCTGACAGGGGTCTCCTACAATGAGCAGTTCTTC	CSVLTGVSYNEQFF
TRBJ2-3	many	TRBV20-1	TRBD2	TGCAGTGGAGCGGGGGACACAGATACGCAGTATTTT	CSGAGDTDTQYF